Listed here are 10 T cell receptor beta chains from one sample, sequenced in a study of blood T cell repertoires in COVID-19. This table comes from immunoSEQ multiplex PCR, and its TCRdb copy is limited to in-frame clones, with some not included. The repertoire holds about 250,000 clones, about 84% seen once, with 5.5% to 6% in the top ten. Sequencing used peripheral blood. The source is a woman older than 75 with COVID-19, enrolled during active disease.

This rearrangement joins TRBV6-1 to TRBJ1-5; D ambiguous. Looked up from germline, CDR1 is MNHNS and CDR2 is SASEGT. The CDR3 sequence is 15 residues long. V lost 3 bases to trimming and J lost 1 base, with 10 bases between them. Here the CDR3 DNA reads TGTGCCAGCAGTGATGGCCACGGGAGCAATCAGCCCCAGCATTTT. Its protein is CASSDGHGSNQPQHF.

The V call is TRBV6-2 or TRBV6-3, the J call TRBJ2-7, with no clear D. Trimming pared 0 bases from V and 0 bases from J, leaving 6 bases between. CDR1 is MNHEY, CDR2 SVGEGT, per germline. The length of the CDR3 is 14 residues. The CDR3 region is CASSYSGGSYEQYV. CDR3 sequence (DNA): TGTGCCAGCAGTTACTCTGGCGGCTCCTACGAGCAGTACGTC.

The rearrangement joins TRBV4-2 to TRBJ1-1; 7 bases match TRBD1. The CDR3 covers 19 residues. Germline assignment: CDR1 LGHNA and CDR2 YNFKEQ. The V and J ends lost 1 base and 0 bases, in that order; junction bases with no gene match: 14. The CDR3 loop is CASSQGTGLRVGMNTEAFF. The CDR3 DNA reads TGTGCCAGCAGCCAAGGGACAGGCCTCCGGGTGGGTATGAACACTGAAGCTTTCTTT.

In DNA form, the CDR3 reads TGCGCCAGCAGCTTGGCGGGGGGGCCTAACTATGGCTACACCTTC. Amino acids: CASSLAGGPNYGYTF. This chain uses TRBV5-1 with TRBJ1-2, with D tentatively TRBD1 (6 bases). Germline-derived CDR1 and CDR2 are SGHRS and YFSETQ. This CDR3 is 15 amino acids long. V was cut by 0 bases and J by 0 bases, with 9 bases left in between.

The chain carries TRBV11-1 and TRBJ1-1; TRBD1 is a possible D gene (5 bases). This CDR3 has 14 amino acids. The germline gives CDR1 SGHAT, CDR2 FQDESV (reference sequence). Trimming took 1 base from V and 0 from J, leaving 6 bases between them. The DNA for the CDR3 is TGTGCCAGCAGCTTAGAAGGGGTGAACACTGAAGCTTTCTTT. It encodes CASSLEGVNTEAFF. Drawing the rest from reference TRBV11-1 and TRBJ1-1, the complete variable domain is EAEVAQSPRYKITEKSQAVAFWCDPISGHATLYWYRQILGQGPELLVQFQDESVVDDSQLPKDRFSAERLKGVDSTLKIQPAELGDSAMYLCASSLEGVNTEAFFGQGTRLTVV.

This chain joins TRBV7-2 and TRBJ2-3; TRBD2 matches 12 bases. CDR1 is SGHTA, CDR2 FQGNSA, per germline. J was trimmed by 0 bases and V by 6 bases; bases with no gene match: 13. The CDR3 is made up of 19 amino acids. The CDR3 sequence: CASRLTSGGAESSTDTQYF. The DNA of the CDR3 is TGTGCCAGCAGACTGACTAGCGGGGGAGCCGAATCTAGCACAGATACGCAGTATTTT.

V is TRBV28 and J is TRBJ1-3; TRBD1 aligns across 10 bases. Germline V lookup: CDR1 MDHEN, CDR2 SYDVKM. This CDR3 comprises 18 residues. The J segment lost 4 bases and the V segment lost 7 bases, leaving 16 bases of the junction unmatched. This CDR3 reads CASKNTDRGLVRGNTIYF. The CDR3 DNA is TGTGCCAGCAAAAACACAGACAGGGGGCTAGTAAGAGGAAACACCATATATTTT. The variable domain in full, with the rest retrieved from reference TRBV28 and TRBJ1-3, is DVKVTQSSRYLVKRTGEKVFLECVQDMDHENMFWYRQDPGLGLRLIYFSYDVKMKEKGDIPEGYSVSREKKERFSLILESASTNQTSMYLCASKNTDRGLVRGNTIYFGEGSWLTVV.

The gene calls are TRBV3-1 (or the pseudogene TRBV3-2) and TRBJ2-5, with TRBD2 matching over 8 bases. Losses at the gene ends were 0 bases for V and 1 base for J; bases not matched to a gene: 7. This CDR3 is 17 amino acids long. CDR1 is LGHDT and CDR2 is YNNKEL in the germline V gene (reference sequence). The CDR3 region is CASSQDLSGGIQETQYF. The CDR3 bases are TGTGCCAGCAGCCAAGATTTGAGCGGGGGCATCCAAGAGACCCAGTACTTC.

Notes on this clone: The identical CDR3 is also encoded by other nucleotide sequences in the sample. Here the CDR3 reads CASSIGQNTEAFF. Written as DNA, the CDR3 is TGTGCCAGTAGTATCGGACAGAACACTGAAGCTTTCTTT. The chain joins TRBV19 to TRBJ1-1; D possibly corresponds to TRBD1 (5 bases). Germline CDR1 is LNHDA and CDR2 is SQIVND (reference sequence). V was cut by 3 bases and J by 1 base, with 6 bases left in between. CDR3 length: 13 amino acids.

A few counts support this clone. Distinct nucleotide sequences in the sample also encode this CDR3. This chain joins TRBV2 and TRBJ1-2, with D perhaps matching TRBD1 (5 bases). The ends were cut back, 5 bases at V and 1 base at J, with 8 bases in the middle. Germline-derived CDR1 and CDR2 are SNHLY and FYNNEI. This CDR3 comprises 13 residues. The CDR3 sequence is CASSSDINYGYTF. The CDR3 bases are TGTGCCAGCAGTTCGGACATTAACTATGGCTACACCTTC.